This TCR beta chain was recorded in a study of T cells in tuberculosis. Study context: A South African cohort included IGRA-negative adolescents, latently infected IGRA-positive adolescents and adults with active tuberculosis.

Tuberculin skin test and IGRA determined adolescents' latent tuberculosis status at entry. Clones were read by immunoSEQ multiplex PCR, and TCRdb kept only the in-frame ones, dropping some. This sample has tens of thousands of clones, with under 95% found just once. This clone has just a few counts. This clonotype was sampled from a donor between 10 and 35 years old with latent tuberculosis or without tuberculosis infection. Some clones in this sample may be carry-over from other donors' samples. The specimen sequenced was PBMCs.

The CDR3 sequence: CASSEDGGKQYF. CDR3 nucleotides: TGTGCCAGCAGTGAAGACGGCGGGAAGCAGTACTTC. J is TRBJ2-7 and V is TRBV2; possible D gene TRBD2, 6 bases. The germline gives CDR1 SNHLY, CDR2 FYNNEI. V was pared by 1 base and J by 8 bases, with 9 bases between. The CDR3 runs 12 residues.